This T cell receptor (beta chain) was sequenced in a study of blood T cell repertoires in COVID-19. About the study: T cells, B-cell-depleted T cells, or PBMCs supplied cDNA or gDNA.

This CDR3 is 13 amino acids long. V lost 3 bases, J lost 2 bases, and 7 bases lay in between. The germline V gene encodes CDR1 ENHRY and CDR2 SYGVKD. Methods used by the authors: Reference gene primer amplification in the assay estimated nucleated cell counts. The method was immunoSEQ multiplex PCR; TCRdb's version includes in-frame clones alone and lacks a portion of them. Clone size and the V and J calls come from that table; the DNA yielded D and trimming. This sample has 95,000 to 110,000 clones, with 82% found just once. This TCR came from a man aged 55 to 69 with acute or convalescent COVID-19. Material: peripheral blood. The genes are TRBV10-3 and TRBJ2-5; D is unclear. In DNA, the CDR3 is TGTGCCATCAGTGAACGGGTTCAAGAGACCCAGTACTTC. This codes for CAISERVQETQYF.